The T cell receptor beta chain under discussion was sequenced for a study of blood T cell repertoires in COVID-19. Whole-study context: Acute-phase and convalescent COVID-19 samples originated in the United States, Italy and Spain. T cells, B-cell-depleted T cells, or PBMCs supplied cDNA or gDNA.

The authors' processing: Reference gene primer amplification in the assay estimated nucleated cell counts. Method: immunoSEQ multiplex PCR; TCRdb's copy keeps in-frame clones and lacks some. V and J calls and clone size are as listed in that table; D and trimming were resolved from the DNA. The repertoire consists of 70,000 to 90,000 clones, with 80% to 90% occurring once and the leading ten covering less than 45%. V shed 3 bases, J shed 3 bases, and the junction held 1 base outside the gene matches. This CDR3 has 13 residues. The germline CDR1 and CDR2 sequences are KGHSH and LQKENI. The TCR sequence derives from a human donor in a cohort sampled during active COVID-19. Sequences were obtained from peripheral blood. The chain has TRBV18 and TRBJ1-1; TRBD1 matches at 7 bases. This chain's CDR3 is CASSPDRYTEAFF. CDR3 coding DNA: TGTGCCAGCTCACCGGACAGGTACACTGAAGCTTTCTTT.